The 18 T cell receptor beta chains below come from one sample, sequenced in a study of blood T cell repertoires in COVID-19. Profiling relied on immunoSEQ multiplex PCR, and the TCRdb table lists in-frame clones only, not all of them. Among roughly 100,000 clones listed, about four fifths were seen once. What was sequenced was peripheral blood. These TCRs come from an elderly woman with active or convalescent COVID-19.

The V gene is TRBV2, the J gene TRBJ2-2; D possibly corresponds to TRBD1 (5 bases). The CDR3 is 15 amino acids. V lost 8 bases, J lost 0 bases, and 13 bases lay in between. Germline V gives CDR1 SNHLY, CDR2 FYNNEI. CDR3 residues: CASGRTPSNTGELFF. CDR3 bases: TGTGCCAGCGGCCGGACACCCTCGAACACCGGGGAGCTGTTTTTT.

This clone was found once. The V gene is TRBV6-5, the J gene TRBJ2-7, with 10 nucleotides matching TRBD2. Germline CDR1 is MNHEY and CDR2 is SVGAGI. The CDR3 is 15 residues long. Unmatched junction bases numbered 5, after V lost 2 bases and J lost 4 bases. The CDR3, as DNA: TGTGCCAGCAGTTACGGGATAGCGGGGGGTTACGAGCAGTACTTC. It codes for CASSYGIAGGYEQYF.

This rearrangement joins TRBV6-1 to TRBJ1-1, with TRBD1 matching over 10 bases. The CDR3 is 16 residues long. Germline trimming cut 4 bases from V and 0 bases from J; bases unmatched to any gene: 5. Germline-derived CDR1 and CDR2 are MNHNS and SASEGT. The CDR3 is CASSGQTGGLNTEAFF. The CDR3 nucleotides are TGTGCCAGCAGTGGACAGACAGGGGGCTTGAACACTGAAGCTTTCTTT.

The rearrangement uses TRBV7-2 and TRBJ2-7; 8 nucleotides align to TRBD2. Germline assignment: CDR1 SGHTA and CDR2 FQGNSA. The CDR3 is 15 residues long. The J segment lost 7 bases and the V segment lost 4 bases, leaving 12 bases of the junction unmatched. DNA for the CDR3: TGTGCCAGCAGCTACGCTAGCGGGTCCCCGGGGGAGCAGTACTTC. This translates into CASSYASGSPGEQYF.

V usage is TRBV5-1 and J usage is TRBJ1-4; D perhaps matches TRBD1 (6 bases). CDR3 size: 15 residues. Germline V gene data show CDR1 as SGHRS and CDR2 as YFSETQ. Between the trimmed V and J ends, which lost 0 bases and 5 bases, there was a span of 11 bases. The CDR3 nucleotides read TGCGCCAGCAGCTTGGGTTACACAGGGAATGAAAAACTGTTTTTT. Translated: CASSLGYTGNEKLFF.

The chain has TRBV4-1 and TRBJ1-3; possible D gene TRBD1, 6 bases. The CDR3 has 15 residues. V lost 0 bases and J lost 0, with 6 bases in between. The V gene's germline CDR1 is MGHRA and CDR2 YSYEKL. The CDR3 spells CASSQDRGSGNTIYF. Written as DNA, the CDR3 is TGCGCCAGCAGCCAAGACAGGGGCTCTGGAAACACCATATATTTT.

The chain combines TRBV18 with TRBJ1-5, with D possibly being TRBD1 (5 bases). The V gene's germline CDR1 is KGHSH and CDR2 LQKENI. Trimming removed 3 bases at V and 5 bases at J, with 8 bases between. CDR3 length equals 13 residues. As DNA, the CDR3 is TGTGCCAGCTCACCGGGGGGGGATCAGCCCCAGCATTTT. Protein sequence: CASSPGGDQPQHF.

The rearrangement uses TRBV11-2 and TRBJ1-1, with D maybe TRBD1 (6 bases). The V end was cut by 5 bases, the J end by 3 bases, with 10 bases between. The CDR3 sequence is 13 residues long. Germline lookup yields CDR1 SGHAT and CDR2 FQNNGV. The CDR3 DNA reads TGTGCCAGCAGCACACGACAGGACACTGAAGCTTTCTTT. Translating gives CASSTRQDTEAFF.

The chain joins TRBV5-8 to TRBJ2-3, with D perhaps matching TRBD1 (5 bases). Germline V gene sequence: CDR1 SGHTS, CDR2 YDEGEE. Trimming cost V 1 base and J 2 bases, with 17 bases left between them. There are 17 residues in the CDR3. The CDR3 DNA reads TGTGCCAGCAGCTTGAGGGGATCGGCGGAAAACACAGATACGCAGTATTTT. It is translated as CASSLRGSAENTDTQYF.

The chain couples TRBV19 to TRBJ1-5; TRBD1 agrees at 7 bases. CDR3 size: 19 residues. V lost 10 bases, J lost 0 bases, and 21 bases stayed unmatched. From germline, CDR1 is LNHDA and CDR2 SQIVND (reference sequence). The CDR3 loop reads CATKIRTGVLGISNQPQHF. The CDR3 DNA sequence: TGTGCCACCAAAATCCGAACAGGGGTCCTAGGAATTAGCAATCAGCCCCAGCATTTT.

The CDR3 DNA follows: TGTGCCATCAAGGAGCACCTAGAGGATGGCTACACCTTC. Protein product: CAIKEHLEDGYTF. J is TRBJ1-2 and V is TRBV10-3; D gene ambiguous. CDR1 is ENHRY and CDR2 is SYGVKD in the germline V gene. The CDR3 consists of 13 residues. The V gene lost 7 bases and the J gene lost 6 bases, with 15 bases spanning the gap.

This clone was picked up one time. CDR3 bases: TGTGCCATCAGTGAACAGAATAATTCACCCCTCCACTTT. Translating gives CAISEQNNSPLHF. This rearrangement joins TRBV10-3 to TRBJ1-6, with D hard to call. V dropped 3 bases and J dropped 5 bases, with 5 bases sitting between them. The CDR3 covers 13 residues. Per germline, CDR1 ENHRY and CDR2 SYGVKD.

This chain connects TRBV6-5 to TRBJ1-3, with 8 nucleotides matching TRBD1. J gave up 10 bases and V 4 bases, and 9 bases lay outside the gene matches. The CDR3 loop spans 14 amino acids. Germline CDR1 reads MNHEY; CDR2 reads SVGAGI. CDR3 DNA sequence: TGTGCCAGCAGTTCCGCCGGACAGGGAGGAACCATATATTTT. It encodes CASSSAGQGGTIYF.

This clone was observed a few times. The rearrangement uses TRBV15 and TRBJ2-2; TRBD1 might be the D (5 bases). CDR1 is LNHNV, CDR2 YYDKDF, per germline (reference sequence). The V and J ends lost 0 bases and 2 bases respectively, with 10 bases between them. The CDR3 spans 16 residues. The CDR3 is CATSRDFDRNTGELFF. The CDR3 coding sequence is TGTGCCACCAGCAGAGATTTCGACAGAAACACCGGGGAGCTGTTTTTT.

The genes are TRBV6-6 and TRBJ2-5, with a possible D match to TRBD2 (5 bases). The CDR3 has 14 residues. Germline-derived CDR1 and CDR2 are MNHNY and SVGAGI (reference sequence). Deletions cut 4 bases from V and 5 bases from J, with 14 bases between. The CDR3 sequence: CASSSHEGFETQYF. CDR3 in DNA: TGTGCCAGCAGTTCCCACGAGGGATTCGAGACCCAGTACTTC.

This clone was picked up a small number of times. The chain employs TRBV5-1 and TRBJ1-2, with D possibly matching TRBD1 (5 bases). V was clipped by 2 bases and J by 5 bases, with 13 bases between them. CDR3 size: 14 residues. The V gene's germline CDR1 is SGHRS and CDR2 YFSETQ. DNA for the CDR3: TGCGCCAGCAGCTTACTTGGGGGGGAGTATGGCTACACCTTC. The encoded protein is CASSLLGGEYGYTF.

The chain combines TRBV18 with TRBJ1-2; D not resolved. CDR3 length: 17 amino acids. Trimming left V 2 bases short and J 4 bases short, with 20 bases between. Per the germline V gene, CDR1 is KGHSH and CDR2 is LQKENI. CDR3 coding DNA: TGTGCCAGCTCACCAGGTATTGGCACAGAGGGCCTCTATGGCTACACCTTC. Its protein product is CASSPGIGTEGLYGYTF.

In DNA form, the CDR3 reads TGTGCCAGCAGTTTAAGACAGGCAACTAATGAAAAACTGTTTTTT. Encoded protein: CASSLRQATNEKLFF. This chain uses TRBV27 with TRBJ1-4; D may be TRBD1 (6 bases). Germline values: CDR1 MNHEY, CDR2 SMNVEV (reference sequence). The CDR3 extends over 15 amino acids. The V end was cut by 2 bases, the J end by 0 bases, with 7 bases between.